This TCR beta chain was identified in a study of T-cell reconstitution after alpha-beta-depleted transplantation in children. Preparation of the TCRbeta library used unique molecular identifiers. TCRdb re-analysed the PCR reads in MiXCR, keeping a single row per CDR3 protein. Of around 78,000 distinct CDR3 sequences listed, roughly 6.6% were seen once; the top ten hold 2% to 3%. This clonotype was observed many times. A read error may produce the germline difference seen at one junction end. In germline, CDR1 is DFQATT, CDR2 SNEGSKA (reference sequence). CDR3 size: 12 residues. The receptor was isolated from a human donor who donated a stem cell graft to a child with acute lymphoblastic leukemia. V and J are TRBV20-1 and TRBJ1-1; 11 bases line up with TRBD1. Sequencing was performed on PBMCs from the stem cell graft donor, taken from the stem cell graft. The CDR3 DNA is TGCAGTTCTAGGGACAGGGGGACTGAAGCTTTCTTT. This gives the protein CSSRDRGTEAFF.